These 8 T cell receptor beta chains came from one sample sequenced in a study of human T cells and chemical hapten exposure. Time point in this sample: patch test 1, 2 weeks after DPC sensitization. Sample treatment: therapeutic diphenylcyclopropenone sensitization with weekly scalp DPC. TCRdb recomputed calls from the RACE reads with MiXCR, one row per CDR3 protein. This sample has 300,000 to 400,000 distinct CDR3 sequences, with roughly 6.9% found just once. The sample in question was whole blood, obtained in connection with sensitization to the hapten diphenylcyclopropenone (DPC). The receptors stem from a woman younger than 30 with alopecia areata. Some clones in this sample may be carry-over from other donors' samples.

This clonotype has only a few counts. The chain recombines TRBV12-3 or TRBV12-4 with TRBJ2-1; weak D call: TRBD1 (5 bases). The V and J ends lost 3 bases and 5 bases respectively, with 11 bases between them. The CDR3 spans 14 residues. This CDR3 reads CASSFLQAHNEQFF. The CDR3 region has the DNA TGTGCCAGCAGTTTCTTACAGGCACACAATGAGCAGTTCTTC.

This clonotype was observed at least ten times. This chain uses TRBV28 with TRBJ2-3; perhaps TRBD2 as D (6 bases). The CDR3 extends over 14 amino acids. The V and J ends lost 6 bases and 8 bases respectively, with 18 bases between them. Looked up from germline, CDR1 is MDHEN and CDR2 is SYDVKM. DNA of the CDR3: TGTGCCAGCAGCCCGAGCATTGGGCGGGGTACGCAGTATTTT. Protein sequence: CASSPSIGRGTQYF.

This clonotype was observed at least ten times. The rearrangement uses TRBV25-1 and TRBJ2-5; TRBD2 is a possible D gene (6 bases). Germline CDR1 MGHDK, CDR2 SYGVNS. The CDR3 is made up of 15 amino acids. V was cut by 6 bases and J by 7 bases, with 21 bases left in between. The CDR3 loop reads CASRPSGLPWGTQYF. The DNA of the CDR3 is TGTGCCAGCAGACCCAGCGGGCTCCCTTGGGGGACCCAGTACTTC.

This clonotype was picked up a small number of times. The chain employs TRBV20-1 and TRBJ2-7; D possibly corresponds to TRBD1 (6 bases). Trimming removed 6 bases at V and 1 base at J, with 13 bases between. The CDR3 totals 13 residues. Per germline, CDR1 DFQATT and CDR2 SNEGSKA (reference sequence). This CDR3 reads CSALRGLSYEQYF. For the CDR3, the DNA is TGCAGTGCCCTTAGGGGGTTGTCCTACGAGCAGTACTTC.

This clonotype was observed many times. In DNA, the CDR3 is TGCGCCAGCAGCCAAGCTCGGCGGGGGGGAACCGGGGAGCTGTTTTTT. This codes for CASSQARRGGTGELFF. The chain couples TRBV4-3 to TRBJ2-2, with TRBD2 identical over 9 bases. V was clipped by 1 base and J by 5 bases; unmatched bases: 5. The CDR3 sequence is 16 residues long. Germline V CDR1 and CDR2: LGHNA, YSLEER.

This clonotype was seen many times. The V gene is TRBV4-2, the J gene TRBJ2-3; the D gene is possibly TRBD2 (6 bases). There are 14 residues in the CDR3. CDR1 and CDR2 (germline): LGHNA, YNFKEQ. Trimming shortened V by 0 bases and J by 8 bases, and 12 bases separated the two germline ends. The CDR3 region has the DNA TGTGCCAGCAGCCAAGAGAGCCCCGGGGGTACGCAGTATTTT. Its protein product is CASSQESPGGTQYF.

At least ten counts were recorded for this clonotype. The chain employs TRBV5-1 and TRBJ2-2; no clear D. CDR1 and CDR2 from the germline V gene are SGHRS and YFSETQ. The CDR3 is made up of 13 amino acids. V dropped 3 bases and J dropped 4 bases, with 7 bases sitting between them. CDR3 region: CASSWPGTGELFF. The CDR3, as DNA: TGCGCCAGCAGCTGGCCAGGCACCGGGGAGCTGTTTTTT.

This clonotype has ten or more counts. The chain uses TRBV4-3 and TRBJ1-3; no clear D. There are 15 residues in the CDR3. Germline V gene data show CDR1 as LGHNA and CDR2 as YSLEER. V was clipped by 0 bases and J by 8 bases, with 14 bases between them. CDR3: CASSQEPRIWDTIYF. The CDR3 DNA is TGCGCCAGCAGCCAAGAGCCCCGAATCTGGGACACCATATATTTT.